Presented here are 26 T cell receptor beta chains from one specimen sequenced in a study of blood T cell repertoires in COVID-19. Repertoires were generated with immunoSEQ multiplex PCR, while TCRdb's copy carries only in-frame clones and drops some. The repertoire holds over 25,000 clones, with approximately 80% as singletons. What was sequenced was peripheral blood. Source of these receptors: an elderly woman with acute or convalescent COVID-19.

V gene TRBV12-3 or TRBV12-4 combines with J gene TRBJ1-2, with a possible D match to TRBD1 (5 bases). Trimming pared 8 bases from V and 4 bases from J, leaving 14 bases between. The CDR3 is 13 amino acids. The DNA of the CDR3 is TGTGCCAGCGGATCGGGCAGGGTCTATGGCTACACCTTC. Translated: CASGSGRVYGYTF.

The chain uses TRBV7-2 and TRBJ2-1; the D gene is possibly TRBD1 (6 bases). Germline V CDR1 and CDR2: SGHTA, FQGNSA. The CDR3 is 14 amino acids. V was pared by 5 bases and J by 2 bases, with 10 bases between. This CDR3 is CASSTRTAYNEQFF. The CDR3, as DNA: TGTGCCAGCAGCACTAGGACAGCCTACAATGAGCAGTTCTTC.

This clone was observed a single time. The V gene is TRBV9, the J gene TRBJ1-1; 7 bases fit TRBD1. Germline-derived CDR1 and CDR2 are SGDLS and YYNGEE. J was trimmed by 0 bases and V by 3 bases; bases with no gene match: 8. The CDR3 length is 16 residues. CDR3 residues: CASSADYRGMNTEAFF. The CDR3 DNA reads TGTGCCAGCAGCGCCGACTACAGGGGCATGAACACTGAAGCTTTCTTT. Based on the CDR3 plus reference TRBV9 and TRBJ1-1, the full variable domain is DSGVTQTPKHLITATGQRVTLRCSPRSGDLSVYWYQQSLDQGLQFLIQYYNGEERAKGNILERFSAQQFPDLHSELNLSSLELGDSALYFCASSADYRGMNTEAFFGQGTRLTVV.

The CDR3, as DNA: TGTGCCACCAGTGATCCCTTGAGGACAAGACAGTTCTTC. Protein sequence: CATSDPLRTRQFF. The chain employs TRBV24-1 and TRBJ2-1; D may be TRBD1 (5 bases). Germline values: CDR1 KGHDR, CDR2 SFDVKD. The CDR3 extends over 13 amino acids. V lost 3 bases to trimming and J lost 13 bases, with 15 bases between them.

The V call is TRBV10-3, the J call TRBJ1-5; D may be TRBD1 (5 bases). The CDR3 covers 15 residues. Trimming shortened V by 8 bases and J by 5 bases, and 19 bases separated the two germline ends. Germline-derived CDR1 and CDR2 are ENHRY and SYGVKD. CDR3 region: CAISNSGVKDQPQHF. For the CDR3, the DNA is TGTGCCATCTCCAACTCGGGGGTAAAGGATCAGCCCCAGCATTTT.

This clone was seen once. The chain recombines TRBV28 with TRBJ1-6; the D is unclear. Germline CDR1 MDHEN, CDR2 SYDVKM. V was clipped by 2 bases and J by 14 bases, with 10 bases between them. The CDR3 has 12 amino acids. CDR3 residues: CASSLGENALHF. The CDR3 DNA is TGTGCCAGCAGTTTAGGGGAGAATGCCCTCCACTTT.

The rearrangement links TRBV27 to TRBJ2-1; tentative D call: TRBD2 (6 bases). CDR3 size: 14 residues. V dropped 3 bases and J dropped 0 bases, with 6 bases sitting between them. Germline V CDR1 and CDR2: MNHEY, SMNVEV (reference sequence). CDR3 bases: TGTGCCAGCAGTTTCGGGGGCTCCTACAATGAGCAGTTCTTC. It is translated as CASSFGGSYNEQFF.

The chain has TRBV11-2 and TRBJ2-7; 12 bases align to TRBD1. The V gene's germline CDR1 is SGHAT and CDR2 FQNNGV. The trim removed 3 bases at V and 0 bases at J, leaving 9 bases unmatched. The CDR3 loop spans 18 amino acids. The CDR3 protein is CASSFRDRGRPLSYEQYF. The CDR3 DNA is TGTGCCAGCAGCTTCCGGGACAGGGGGCGACCCCTCTCCTACGAGCAGTACTTC.

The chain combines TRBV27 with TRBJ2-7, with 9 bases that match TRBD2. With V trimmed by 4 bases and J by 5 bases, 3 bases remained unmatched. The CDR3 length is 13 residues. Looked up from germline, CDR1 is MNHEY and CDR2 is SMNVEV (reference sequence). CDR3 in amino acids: CASSSQRGDEQYF. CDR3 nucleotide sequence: TGTGCCAGCAGTTCTCAGCGGGGGGACGAGCAGTACTTC.

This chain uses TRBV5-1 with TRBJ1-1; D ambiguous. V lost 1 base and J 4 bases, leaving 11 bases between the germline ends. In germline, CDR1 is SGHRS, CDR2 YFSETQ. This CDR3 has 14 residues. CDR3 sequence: CASSLQSGSTEAFF. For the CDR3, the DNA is TGCGCCAGCAGCTTGCAGTCAGGTAGCACTGAAGCTTTCTTT.

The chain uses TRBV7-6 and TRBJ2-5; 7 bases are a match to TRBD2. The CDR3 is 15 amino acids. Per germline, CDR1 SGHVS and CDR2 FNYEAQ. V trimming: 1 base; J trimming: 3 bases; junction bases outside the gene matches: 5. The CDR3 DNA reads TGTGCCAGCAGCTTAGTGAACCTAGCGGAAGAGACCCAGTACTTC. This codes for CASSLVNLAEETQYF.

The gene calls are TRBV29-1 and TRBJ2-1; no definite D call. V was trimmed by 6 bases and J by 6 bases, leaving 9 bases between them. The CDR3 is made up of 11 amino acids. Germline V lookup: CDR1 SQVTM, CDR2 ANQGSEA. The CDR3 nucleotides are TGCAGCGTGCCAACGGGCAATGAGCAGTTCTTC. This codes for CSVPTGNEQFF.

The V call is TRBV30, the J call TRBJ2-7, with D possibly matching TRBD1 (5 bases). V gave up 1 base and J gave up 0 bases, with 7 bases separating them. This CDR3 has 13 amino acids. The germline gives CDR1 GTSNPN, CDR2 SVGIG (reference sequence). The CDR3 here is CAWSDGASYEQYF. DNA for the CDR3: TGTGCCTGGAGTGATGGGGCCTCCTACGAGCAGTACTTC.

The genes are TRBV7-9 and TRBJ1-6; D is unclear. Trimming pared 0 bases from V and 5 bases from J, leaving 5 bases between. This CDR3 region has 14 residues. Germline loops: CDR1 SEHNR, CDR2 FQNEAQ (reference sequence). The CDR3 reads CASSLASDNSPLHF. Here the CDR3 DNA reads TGTGCCAGCAGCTTAGCTTCTGATAATTCACCCCTCCACTTT. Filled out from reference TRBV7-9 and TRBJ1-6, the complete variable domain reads DTGVSQNPRHKITKRGQNVTFRCDPISEHNRLYWYRQTLGQGPEFLTYFQNEAQLEKSRLLSDRFSAERPKGSFSTLEIQRTEQGDSAMYLCASSLASDNSPLHFGNGTRLTVT.

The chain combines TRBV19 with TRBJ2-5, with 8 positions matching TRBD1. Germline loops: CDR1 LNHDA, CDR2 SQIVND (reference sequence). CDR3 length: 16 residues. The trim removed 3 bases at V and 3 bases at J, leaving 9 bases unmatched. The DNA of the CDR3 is TGTGCCAGTAGTATCTCTCGGACAGGGCTAGAAGAGACCCAGTACTTC. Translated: CASSISRTGLEETQYF.

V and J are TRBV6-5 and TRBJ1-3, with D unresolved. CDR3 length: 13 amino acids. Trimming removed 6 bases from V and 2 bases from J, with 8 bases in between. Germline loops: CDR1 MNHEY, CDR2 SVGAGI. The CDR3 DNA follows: TGTGCCAGCAGAGACACTGCTGGAAACACCATATATTTT. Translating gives CASRDTAGNTIYF.

In DNA, the CDR3 is TGTGCCAGCAGCGTAGACATAGCGGGAGTCACAAACATTCAGTACTTC. Translating gives CASSVDIAGVTNIQYF. The chain uses TRBV9 and TRBJ2-4; 9 bases align to TRBD2. The V gene's germline CDR1 is SGDLS and CDR2 YYNGEE. This CDR3 has 16 residues. V lost 0 bases to trimming and J lost 6 bases; unmatched junction nucleotides: 7.

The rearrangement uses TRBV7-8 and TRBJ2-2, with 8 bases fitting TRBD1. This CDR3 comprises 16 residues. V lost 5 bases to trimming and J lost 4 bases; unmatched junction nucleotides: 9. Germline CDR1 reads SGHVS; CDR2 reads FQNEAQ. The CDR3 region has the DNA TGTGCCAGCAGCCTTATCGGACAGGGAGGCACCGGGGAGCTGTTTTTT. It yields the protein CASSLIGQGGTGELFF.

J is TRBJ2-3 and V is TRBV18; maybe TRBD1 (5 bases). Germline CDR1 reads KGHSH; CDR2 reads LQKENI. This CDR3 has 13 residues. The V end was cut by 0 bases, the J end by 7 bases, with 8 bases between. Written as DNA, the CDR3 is TGTGCCAGCTCACCACCGGACATCAATACGCAGTATTTT. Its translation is CASSPPDINTQYF.

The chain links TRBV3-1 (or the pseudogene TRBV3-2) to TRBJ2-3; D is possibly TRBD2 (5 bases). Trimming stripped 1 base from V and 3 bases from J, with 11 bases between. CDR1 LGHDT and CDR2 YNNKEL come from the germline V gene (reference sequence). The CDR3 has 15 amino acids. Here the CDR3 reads CASSQGAGETDTQYF. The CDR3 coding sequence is TGTGCCAGCAGCCAAGGGGCTGGGGAGACAGATACGCAGTATTTT.

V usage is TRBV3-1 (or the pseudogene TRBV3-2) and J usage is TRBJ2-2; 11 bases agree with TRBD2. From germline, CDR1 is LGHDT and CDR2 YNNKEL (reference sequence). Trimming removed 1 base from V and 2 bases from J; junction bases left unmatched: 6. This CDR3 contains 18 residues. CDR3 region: CASSQVAGTSGNTGELFF. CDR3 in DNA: TGTGCCAGCAGCCAAGTCGCCGGGACTAGCGGTAACACCGGGGAGCTGTTTTTT.

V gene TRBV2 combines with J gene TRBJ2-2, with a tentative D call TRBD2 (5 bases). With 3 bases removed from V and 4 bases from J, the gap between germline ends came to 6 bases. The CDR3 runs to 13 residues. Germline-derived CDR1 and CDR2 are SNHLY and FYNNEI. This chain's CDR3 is CASSEGSTGELFF. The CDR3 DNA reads TGTGCCAGCAGTGAGGGGAGCACCGGGGAGCTGTTTTTT.

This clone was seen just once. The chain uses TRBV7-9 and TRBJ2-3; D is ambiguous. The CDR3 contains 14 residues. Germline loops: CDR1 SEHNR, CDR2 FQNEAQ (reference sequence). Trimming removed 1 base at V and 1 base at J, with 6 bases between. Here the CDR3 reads CASSLDRGTDTQYF. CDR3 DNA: TGTGCCAGCAGCTTAGATCGGGGCACAGATACGCAGTATTTT.

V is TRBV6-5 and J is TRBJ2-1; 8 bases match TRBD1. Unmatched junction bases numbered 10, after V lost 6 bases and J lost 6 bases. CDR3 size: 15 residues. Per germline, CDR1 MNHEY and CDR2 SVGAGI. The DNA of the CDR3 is TGTGCCAGCAGGCTAGGTCAGGGGGCTATCAATGAGCAGTTCTTC. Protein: CASRLGQGAINEQFF.

CDR3 DNA sequence: TGTGCCAGCACCCTAGTAGCAAGAGATGAAAAACTGTTTTTT. Its translation: CASTLVARDEKLFF. This chain links TRBV28 with TRBJ1-4; D uncertain. Germline values: CDR1 MDHEN, CDR2 SYDVKM. This CDR3 is 14 amino acids long. V was pared by 7 bases and J by 6 bases, with 15 bases between.

The DNA of the CDR3 is TGCGCCAGCAGGCGAACTAGCGGGCCGGCAGATACGCAGTATTTT. This encodes CASRRTSGPADTQYF. The chain recombines TRBV4-1 with TRBJ2-3; 9 bases map to TRBD2. Germline V gene lookup returns CDR1 MGHRA and CDR2 YSYEKL. The CDR3 is made up of 15 amino acids. Trimming took 6 bases from V and 4 from J; bases not matched to a gene: 8.